One sample yielded the 23 T cell receptor beta chains listed below, sequenced in a study of glioma-infiltrating T cells. TCR alpha and beta CDR3 regions were amplified from RNA using iRepertoire nested multiplex PCR. MiXCR, run by TCRdb on the multiplex PCR reads, gives a single entry per CDR3 protein. The repertoire holds 100,000 to 150,000 distinct CDR3 sequences, with roughly 24% as singletons. The specimen was glioma tissue, nonneoplastic brain tissue, or PBMCs (not recorded which). The receptors derive from a human donor with low-grade glioma or glioblastoma, undergoing nonglioma brain surgery, or in good health (not recorded which).

In its sample, this clonotype was seen many times. J is TRBJ2-7 and V is TRBV15; D not certain. This CDR3 comprises 13 residues. CDR1 is LNHNV and CDR2 is YYDKDF in the germline V gene (reference sequence). Between the trimmed V and J ends, which lost 0 bases and 7 bases, there was a span of 10 bases. DNA of the CDR3: TGTGCCACCAGCAGAGAGCAACTGCGGGAGCAGTACTTC. Translation: CATSREQLREQYF. The variable domain in full, with the rest retrieved from reference TRBV15 and TRBJ2-7, is DAMVIQNPRYQVTQFGKPVTLSCSQTLNHNVMYWYQQKSSQAPKLLFHYYDKDFNNEADTPDNFQSRRPNTSFCFLDIRSPGLGDTAMYLCATSREQLREQYFGPGTRLTVT.

This clonotype was seen repeatedly, ten times or more. V and J are TRBV7-6 and TRBJ2-7, with TRBD1 matching 7 bases. The CDR3 is 15 amino acids. The V gene's germline CDR1 is SGHVS and CDR2 FNYEAQ. The V and J ends lost 1 base and 5 bases, in that order; junction bases with no gene match: 8. The CDR3 region is CASSLVLTGPNEQYF. The CDR3 bases are TGTGCCAGCAGCTTAGTTTTGACAGGGCCGAACGAGCAGTACTTC.

This clonotype has at least ten counts. V is TRBV6-2 or TRBV6-3 and J is TRBJ2-3; TRBD2 aligns across 9 bases. V shed 4 bases, J shed 8 bases, and the junction held 10 bases outside the gene matches. The CDR3 totals 15 residues. Looked up from germline, CDR1 is MNHEY and CDR2 is SVGEGT. DNA for the CDR3: TGTGCCAGCAGTTTCTCAGCGGGAGGTTCAGTTACGCAGTATTTT. Its protein product is CASSFSAGGSVTQYF.

Ten or more counts support this clonotype. The chain is built from TRBV6-1 and TRBJ2-7, with 7 bases aligning to TRBD1. The trim removed 1 base at V and 5 bases at J, leaving 14 bases unmatched. The CDR3 has 17 amino acids. Per germline, CDR1 MNHNS and CDR2 SASEGT. For the CDR3, the DNA is TGTGCCAGCAGTGAAGTTCCCTGGGGCAGGGGGAATCACGAGCAGTACTTC. Protein product: CASSEVPWGRGNHEQYF.

This clonotype was found many times. The chain links TRBV5-4 to TRBJ1-2; D may be TRBD1 (5 bases). Germline V lookup: CDR1 SGHNT, CDR2 YYREEE (reference sequence). The CDR3 is 14 amino acids. Trimming took 0 bases from V and 7 from J, leaving 13 bases between them. The CDR3 here is CASSLAGIVIGYTF. In nucleotides, the CDR3 is TGTGCCAGCAGCTTGGCAGGGATCGTGATTGGCTACACCTTC.

This clonotype showed up many times. This chain uses TRBV6-1 with TRBJ1-1; D ambiguous. The CDR3 spans 13 residues. The V and J ends lost 4 bases and 5 bases respectively, with 11 bases between them. From germline, CDR1 is MNHNS and CDR2 SASEGT. The CDR3 region is CASSAPQMTEAFF. CDR3 coding DNA: TGTGCCAGCAGTGCCCCCCAGATGACTGAAGCTTTCTTT.

At least ten counts were recorded for this clonotype. This chain connects TRBV4-1 to TRBJ1-2; maybe TRBD1 (6 bases). The CDR3 runs 13 residues. V was trimmed by 6 bases and J by 5 bases, leaving 13 bases between them. Germline V lookup: CDR1 MGHRA, CDR2 YSYEKL. The CDR3 protein is CASRRTGWYGYTF. CDR3 DNA sequence: TGCGCCAGCAGGCGAACAGGGTGGTATGGCTACACCTTC.

As for this clonotype: This likely comes from a read error, as the CDR3 has no conserved phenylalanine or tryptophan at its end. The chain is built from TRBV10-3 and TRBJ2-3; 10 bases align to TRBD2. With V trimmed by 2 bases and J by 2 bases, 1 base remained unmatched. CDR3 length: 15 residues. Germline CDR1 is ENHRY and CDR2 is SYGVKD. The CDR3 region has the DNA TGTGCCATCAGTGAGGGACTAGCGGACACAGATACGCAGTATTCT. Residues: CAISEGLADTDTQYS.

The rearrangement links TRBV6-2 or TRBV6-3 to TRBJ1-3, with D unclear. CDR1 is MNHEY, CDR2 SVGEGT, per germline. V was clipped by 6 bases and J by 4 bases, with 10 bases between them. The CDR3 totals 13 residues. This CDR3 reads CASSEEAGNTIYF. As DNA, the CDR3 is TGTGCCAGCAGCGAGGAAGCCGGAAACACCATATATTTT.

This clonotype appeared a few times. The genes are TRBV4-3 and TRBJ2-3, with D hard to call. Germline CDR1 is LGHNA and CDR2 is YSLEER. The V gene lost 6 bases and the J gene lost 6 bases, with 16 bases spanning the gap. The CDR3 contains 14 residues. CDR3 sequence (DNA): TGCGCCAGCAGGGCAAGGGCCCTCGAGGATACGCAGTATTTT. This codes for CASRARALEDTQYF.

A word on this clonotype: With a much larger clone just one base away, this may be a read error. V gene TRBV13 combines with J gene TRBJ2-5; 8 bases agree with TRBD1. The CDR3 is 14 amino acids. CDR1 and CDR2 from the germline V gene are PRHDT and FYEKMQ (reference sequence). The CDR3 nucleotides are TGTGCCAGCAGCATTGGGACAGGACAAGAGACCAAGTACTTC. Its protein is CASSIGTGQETKYF. Drawing the rest from reference TRBV13 and TRBJ2-5, the complete variable domain is AAGVIQSPRHLIKEKRETATLKCYPIPRHDTVYWYQQGPGQDPQFLISFYEKMQSDKGSIPDRFSAQQFSDYHSELNMSSLELGDSALYFCASSIGTGQETKYFGPGTRLLVL.

As concerns this clonotype: A much bigger clone sits one base away, suggesting this may be a read error. This chain links TRBV20-1 with TRBJ2-5, with D possibly called TRBD1 or TRBD2 (6 bases each). The V gene's germline CDR1 is DFQATT and CDR2 SNEGSKA (reference sequence). CDR3 length: 15 residues. CDR3 protein: CSARAIGGSQETKYF. The CDR3 DNA sequence: TGCAGTGCTAGAGCAATCGGGGGCTCTCAAGAGACCAAGTACTTC.

V is TRBV6-2 or TRBV6-3 and J is TRBJ2-3; D remains ambiguous. V lost 9 bases and J lost 1, with 8 bases in between. There are 12 residues in the CDR3. Germline V gene sequence: CDR1 MNHEY, CDR2 SVGEGT. CDR3 sequence reads: CASYLRTDTQYF. CDR3 nucleotide sequence: TGTGCCAGTTACCTCCGCACAGATACGCAGTATTTT.

This clonotype was counted many times. The chain combines TRBV3-1 with TRBJ2-7; TRBD2 is a possible D gene (5 bases). This CDR3 spans 16 amino acids. CDR1 LGHDT and CDR2 YNNKEL come from the germline V gene (reference sequence). With 0 bases removed from V and 3 bases from J, the gap between germline ends came to 15 bases. CDR3 loop: CASSQDFSGTDYEQYF. CDR3 nucleotide sequence: TGTGCCAGCAGCCAAGATTTCTCGGGAACCGACTACGAGCAGTACTTC.

The chain couples TRBV6-2 or TRBV6-3 to TRBJ2-7, with 9 bases matching TRBD1. This CDR3 has 15 amino acids. Trimming took 4 bases from V and 3 from J; bases not matched to a gene: 7. The germline gives CDR1 MNHEY, CDR2 SVGEGT. The DNA for the CDR3 is TGTGCCAGCAGTTGCACCGCGACAGGGGGCTACGAGCAGTACTTC. It is translated as CASSCTATGGYEQYF.

The V and J genes are TRBV4-1 and TRBJ2-5; 8 nucleotides agree with TRBD2. J was trimmed by 1 base and V by 4 bases; bases with no gene match: 5. This CDR3 region has 15 residues. The V gene's germline CDR1 is MGHRA and CDR2 YSYEKL. CDR3 sequence (DNA): TGCGCCAGCAGCCCGGGCGGGACTAGCCAAGAGACCCAGTACTTC. Translation: CASSPGGTSQETQYF.

This clonotype was seen more than once but under ten times. The chain recombines TRBV11-1 with TRBJ1-2; D ambiguous. This CDR3 contains 19 residues. Deletions cut 2 bases from V and 3 bases from J, with 25 bases between. Per the germline V gene, CDR1 is SGHAT and CDR2 is FQDESV (reference sequence). The CDR3, as DNA: TGTGCCAGCAGCTTAATCGAGTCATATCACCTCAGGTCTTACTATGGCTACACCTTC. Translated: CASSLIESYHLRSYYGYTF.

This clonotype was recorded many times. The chain is built from TRBV27 and TRBJ2-6, with 8 positions matching TRBD1. CDR3 length: 15 amino acids. Per germline, CDR1 MNHEY and CDR2 SMNVEV (reference sequence). The J segment lost 4 bases and the V segment lost 7 bases, leaving 6 bases of the junction unmatched. The CDR3 region is CASKRRGLGANVLTF. The CDR3 DNA reads TGTGCCAGCAAACGCAGGGGGCTAGGGGCCAACGTCCTGACTTTC.

This clonotype has at least ten counts. The chain joins TRBV4-1 to TRBJ2-2, with a weak D call TRBD2 (6 bases). In germline, CDR1 is MGHRA, CDR2 YSYEKL. Deletions cut 0 bases from V and 5 bases from J, with 10 bases between. This CDR3 region has 15 residues. CDR3 amino acids: CASSQDRGGTGELFF. CDR3 nucleotide sequence: TGCGCCAGCAGCCAAGATAGGGGAGGTACCGGGGAGCTGTTTTTT.

A single count supports this clonotype. V and J are TRBV5-4 and TRBJ1-2, with a weak D call TRBD1 (6 bases). The CDR3 loop spans 11 amino acids. V was clipped by 5 bases and J by 10 bases, with 12 bases between them. In germline, CDR1 is SGHNT, CDR2 YYREEE (reference sequence). CDR3 loop: CASSYTGYYTF. CDR3 coding DNA: TGTGCCAGCAGTTACACAGGGTACTACACCTTC. Full variable domain (rest looked up from reference TRBV5-4 and TRBJ1-2): ETGVTQSPTHLIKTRGQQVTLRCSSQSGHNTVSWYQQALGQGPQFIFQYYREEENGRGNFPPRFSGLQFPNYSSELNVNALELDDSALYLCASSYTGYYTFGSGTRLTVV.

V and J are TRBV11-2 and TRBJ1-2; D gene unclear. V lost 1 base, J lost 3 bases, and 9 bases lay in between. This CDR3 is 14 amino acids long. In germline, CDR1 is SGHAT, CDR2 FQNNGV. The CDR3 here is CASSLGQFDYGYTF. The CDR3 nucleotides are TGTGCCAGCAGCTTAGGACAATTTGACTATGGCTACACCTTC. The complete variable domain, with remaining parts taken from reference TRBV11-2 and TRBJ1-2, reads EAGVAQSPRYKIIEKRQSVAFWCNPISGHATLYWYQQILGQGPKLLIQFQNNGVVDDSQLPKDRFSAERLKGVDSTLKIQPAKLEDSAVYLCASSLGQFDYGYTFGSGTRLTVV.

Remarks on this clonotype: With a much larger clone just one base away, this may be a read error. The chain links TRBV28 to TRBJ2-3, with 11 nucleotides matching TRBD2. This CDR3 is 15 amino acids long. The J segment lost 1 base and the V segment lost 8 bases, leaving 5 bases of the junction unmatched. Germline loops: CDR1 MDHEN, CDR2 SYDVKM. The CDR3 bases are TGTGCCAGCGGATTAGCGGGAGGGCGCACAGATACGCAGTATTTT. Translating it yields CASGLAGGRTDTQYF.

In this sample, this clonotype turned up a few times. The chain recombines TRBV19 with TRBJ2-7; 12 nucleotides match TRBD1. Germline V lookup: CDR1 LNHDA, CDR2 SQIVND (reference sequence). The junction had 2 bases not matched to a gene; V was cut back by 6 bases and J by 5 bases. The CDR3 runs to 13 residues. As DNA, the CDR3 is TGTGCCAGTAGCGGGACAGGGGGCCACGAGCAGTACTTC. This gives the protein CASSGTGGHEQYF.